This T cell receptor beta chain derives from a study of blood T cell repertoires in COVID-19. Across the whole study: T cells, B-cell-depleted T cells, or PBMCs supplied cDNA or gDNA.

Original analysis: For nucleated cells, counts were estimated from reference gene primer amplification. Sequenced by immunoSEQ multiplex PCR; TCRdb stores in-frame clones only, minus some. V, J and clone size were drawn from that table, and D and trimming were deduced from the DNA. The table includes about 240,000 clones, 70% to 90% detected once. In its sample, this clone was seen a few times. V lost 0 bases to trimming and J lost 8 bases; unmatched junction nucleotides: 6. The germline CDR1 and CDR2 sequences are MGHRA and YSYEKL. The CDR3 is 15 amino acids. The chain recombines TRBV4-1 with TRBJ1-3; 8 bases are a match to TRBD1. The TCR comes from a woman aged 70-85 years with active or convalescent COVID-19. The sequencing sample was made of peripheral blood. The CDR3 DNA reads TGCGCCAGCAGCCAAGACGGACAGGGTCAATACACCATATATTTT. This encodes CASSQDGQGQYTIYF.